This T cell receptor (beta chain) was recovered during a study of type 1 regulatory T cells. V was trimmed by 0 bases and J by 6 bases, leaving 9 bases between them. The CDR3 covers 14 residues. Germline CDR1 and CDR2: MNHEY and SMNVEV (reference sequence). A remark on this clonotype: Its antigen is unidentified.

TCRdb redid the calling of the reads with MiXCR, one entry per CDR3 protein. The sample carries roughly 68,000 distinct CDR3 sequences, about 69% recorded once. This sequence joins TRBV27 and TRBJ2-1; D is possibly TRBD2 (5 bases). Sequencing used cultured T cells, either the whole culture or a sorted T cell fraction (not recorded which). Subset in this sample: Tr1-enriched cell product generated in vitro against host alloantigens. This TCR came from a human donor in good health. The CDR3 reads CASSLSQRPNEQFF. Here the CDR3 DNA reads TGTGCCAGCAGTTTATCCCAGCGGCCCAATGAGCAGTTCTTC.